Shown below are 20 T cell receptor beta chains from a single sample sequenced in a study of cytomegalovirus exposure and HLA in healthy donors (dated by TCRdb to about 2017). Library generation was performed with the immunoSEQ multiplex PCR assay. For the multiplex PCR, a mixture combining 60 forward primers for TCR Vbeta segments and 13 reverse primers for TCR Jbeta segments was used. TCRdb limited this immuneACCESS table to in-frame rearrangements with V and J called. A share of clones is missing; checked studies link under half to unresolved V genes, and the rest is unexplained. The sample yields about 190,000 clones; roughly four fifths were counted once. The ten largest clonotypes hold more than 1.5% of the sample. The specimen was PBMCs. These TCRs come from a man aged 18 to 35 in good health and CMV-seronegative.

The chain is built from TRBV4-1 and TRBJ2-3, with a tentative D call TRBD1 (6 bases). Per germline, CDR1 MGHRA and CDR2 YSYEKL. This CDR3 has 14 amino acids. The V end lost 5 bases, the J end lost 0 bases, and 9 bases lay between the germline ends. Written as DNA, the CDR3 is TGCGCCAGCAGCTGGACAGATAGCACAGATACGCAGTATTTT. Protein product: CASSWTDSTDTQYF.

This clone showed up just once. This sequence joins TRBV5-4 and TRBJ2-4, with TRBD2 matching 8 bases. The CDR3 has 18 residues. CDR1 SGHNT and CDR2 YYREEE come from the germline V gene (reference sequence). Germline trimming cut 4 bases from V and 2 bases from J; bases unmatched to any gene: 14. The chain's CDR3 is CASSGTSVTSLSKNIQYF. DNA of the CDR3: TGTGCCAGCAGCGGGACTAGTGTGACTTCGTTGTCCAAAAACATTCAGTACTTC.

This chain joins TRBV9 and TRBJ2-2, with 7 bases fitting TRBD1. The CDR3 runs to 14 residues. After removal of 1 base from V and 5 bases from J, the junction contained 2 bases not matched to a gene. Germline V lookup: CDR1 SGDLS, CDR2 YYNGEE. Here the CDR3 DNA reads TGTGCCAGCAGCGTACTACAGGGGACCGGGGAGCTGTTTTTT. This translates into CASSVLQGTGELFF.

This chain joins TRBV4-3 and TRBJ2-5; D is possibly TRBD1 (6 bases). Germline CDR1 reads LGHNA; CDR2 reads YSLEER. CDR3 size: 15 residues. V was pared by 0 bases and J by 4 bases, with 12 bases between. The CDR3 DNA is TGCGCCAGCAGCCAAGATGGGGGCCCCAGAGAGACCCAGTACTTC. It codes for CASSQDGGPRETQYF.

This chain connects TRBV6-5 to TRBJ2-2; D perhaps matches TRBD1 (5 bases). The germline gives CDR1 MNHEY, CDR2 SVGAGI. The CDR3 is made up of 13 amino acids. The V end was cut by 6 bases, the J end by 4 bases, with 9 bases between. The chain's CDR3 is CASRGLGTGELFF. In nucleotides, the CDR3 is TGTGCCAGCAGGGGGCTGGGCACCGGGGAGCTGTTTTTT.

The J gene is TRBJ1-5, the V gene TRBV11-2; possibly TRBD1 for D (5 bases). Germline V gene data show CDR1 as SGHAT and CDR2 as FQNNGV. Between the trimmed V and J ends, which lost 1 base and 6 bases, there was a span of 13 bases. The CDR3 is 15 residues long. The CDR3 protein is CASSLAGRAAQPQHF. As DNA, the CDR3 is TGTGCCAGCAGCTTAGCCGGCAGGGCGGCTCAGCCCCAGCATTTT. The full variable domain, in which reference TRBV11-2 and TRBJ1-5 provide the parts outside the CDR3, is EAGVAQSPRYKIIEKRQSVAFWCNPISGHATLYWYQQILGQGPKLLIQFQNNGVVDDSQLPKDRFSAERLKGVDSTLKIQPAKLEDSAVYLCASSLAGRAAQPQHFGDGTRLSIL.

The gene calls are TRBV9 and TRBJ2-5; 11 positions agree with TRBD2. The CDR3 runs to 16 residues. CDR1 and CDR2 (germline): SGDLS, YYNGEE. V was pared by 3 bases and J by 9 bases, with 13 bases of the junction left unmatched. In nucleotides, the CDR3 is TGTGCCAGCAGCGCTGCTCCCGGGACTAGCGGCGGGGCCCAGTACTTC. Translated: CASSAAPGTSGGAQYF.

V is TRBV19 and J is TRBJ2-7, with D perhaps assigned TRBD1 or TRBD2 (5 bases each). V was shortened by 5 bases and J by 6 bases, with 17 bases between the two germline ends. Germline V lookup: CDR1 LNHDA, CDR2 SQIVND (reference sequence). CDR3 length: 14 amino acids. CDR3 loop: CASSLAAGPSEQYF. In DNA form, the CDR3 reads TGTGCCAGTAGTCTAGCCGCAGGGCCGAGCGAGCAGTACTTC.

The genes are TRBV9 and TRBJ2-1; D is possibly TRBD1 (5 bases). This CDR3 comprises 14 residues. V was clipped by 2 bases and J by 7 bases, with 13 bases between them. The germline CDR1 and CDR2 sequences are SGDLS and YYNGEE. The CDR3 is CASSVRDSYNEQFF. The DNA for the CDR3 is TGTGCCAGCAGCGTTAGAGACAGTTATAATGAGCAGTTCTTC.

J is TRBJ1-6 and V is TRBV6-4; 7 bases are a match to TRBD1. V lost 5 bases to trimming and J lost 9 bases; unmatched junction nucleotides: 7. This CDR3 has 14 residues. Germline V gene sequence: CDR1 MRHNA, CDR2 SNTAGT. DNA of the CDR3: TGTGCCAGCAGTTCAGACAGGGTGGGTTCACCCCTCCACTTT. Translated, it gives CASSSDRVGSPLHF.

This clone was observed a handful of times. This sequence joins TRBV4-1 and TRBJ1-5, with D perhaps TRBD1 (6 bases). The CDR3 runs 15 residues. Germline V gives CDR1 MGHRA, CDR2 YSYEKL. V was cut by 5 bases and J by 4 bases, with 15 bases left in between. CDR3 protein: CASSYDIGGNQPQHF. Written as DNA, the CDR3 is TGCGCCAGCAGCTACGATATAGGGGGTAATCAGCCCCAGCATTTT.

This clone was detected a few times. Other DNA variants within this sample encode the same CDR3. This chain joins TRBV5-6 and TRBJ1-2; 10 positions agree with TRBD1. Germline-derived CDR1 and CDR2 are SGHDT and YYEEEE. With 0 bases clipped from V and 8 bases from J, the junction kept 1 base outside the gene matches. The CDR3 spans 13 residues. Here the CDR3 reads CASSLGDRGGYTF. CDR3 bases: TGTGCCAGCAGCTTGGGGGACAGGGGCGGCTACACCTTC.

Turning to this clone: At one of its ends the junction is not consistent with the germline gene, which may arise from a read error. V is TRBV7-7 and J is TRBJ2-6; 10 bases are a match to TRBD1. This CDR3 spans 18 amino acids. Germline-derived CDR1 and CDR2 are SSHAT and FNYEAQ (reference sequence). The CDR3 region is CASSPQDRGSSGANVLTF. DNA for the CDR3: TGTGCTAGCAGCCCTCAGGACAGGGGGTCCTCTGGGGCCAACGTCCTGACTTTC. Full variable domain (missing parts from reference TRBV7-7 and TRBJ2-6): GAGVSQSPRYKVTKRGQDVTLRCDPISSHATLYWYQQALGQGPEFLTYFNYEAQPDKSGLPSDRFSAERPEGSISTLTIQRTEQRDSAMYRCASSPQDRGSSGANVLTFGAGSRLTVL.

The V call is TRBV29-1, the J call TRBJ2-1; possible D gene TRBD1, 5 bases. From germline, CDR1 is SQVTM and CDR2 ANQGSEA. This CDR3 has 14 residues. V dropped 6 bases and J dropped 9 bases, with 21 bases sitting between them. The CDR3 DNA follows: TGCAGCGTCCTAAACAGGTTTTCCAGGACTGAGCAGTTCTTC. It is translated as CSVLNRFSRTEQFF.

The genes are TRBV11-2 and TRBJ1-6; D not certain. The CDR3 totals 15 residues. V was cut by 2 bases and J by 4 bases, with 9 bases left in between. Germline-derived CDR1 and CDR2 are SGHAT and FQNNGV. As DNA, the CDR3 is TGTGCCAGCAGCTTACGGGGAAGTTATAATTCACCCCTCCACTTT. It is translated as CASSLRGSYNSPLHF.

V is TRBV29-1 and J is TRBJ2-1; weak D call: TRBD2 (6 bases). The CDR3 covers 11 residues. Germline V CDR1 and CDR2: SQVTM, ANQGSEA. Trimming shortened V by 3 bases and J by 7 bases, and 7 bases separated the two germline ends. This CDR3 is CSVEAGNEQFF. As DNA, the CDR3 is TGCAGCGTTGAGGCGGGGAATGAGCAGTTCTTC.

The chain links TRBV14 to TRBJ2-2, with unresolved D. This CDR3 spans 13 amino acids. CDR1 is SGHDN, CDR2 FVKESK, per germline. V was pared by 0 bases and J by 6 bases, with 5 bases between. In DNA, the CDR3 is TGTGCCAGCAGCCAAGAGGTAGCCGGGGAGCTGTTTTTT. This sequence encodes CASSQEVAGELFF.

The V gene is TRBV9, the J gene TRBJ2-1; 8 nucleotides align to TRBD1. V was clipped by 3 bases and J by 5 bases; unmatched bases: 7. Germline loops: CDR1 SGDLS, CDR2 YYNGEE. The CDR3 loop spans 15 amino acids. CDR3 loop: CASSAPPGQDNEQFF. CDR3 DNA: TGTGCCAGCAGCGCCCCCCCGGGACAGGACAATGAGCAGTTCTTC.

The chain recombines TRBV10-2 with TRBJ2-7; TRBD1 matches at 10 bases. Germline CDR1 reads WSHSY; CDR2 reads SAAADI. The length of the CDR3 is 14 residues. Germline trimming cut 5 bases from V and 2 bases from J; bases unmatched to any gene: 3. CDR3 region: CASSRQGAAYEQYF. The CDR3 bases are TGCGCCAGCAGTCGACAGGGGGCGGCCTACGAGCAGTACTTC.

This sequence joins TRBV18 and TRBJ1-2; TRBD1 might be the D (6 bases). CDR3 length: 16 residues. CDR1 and CDR2 from the germline V gene are KGHSH and LQKENI. Trimming cost V 2 bases and J 4 bases, with 17 bases left between them. The CDR3 DNA sequence: TGTGCCAGCTCACCATATGGGCCAGGGGCTGGCTATGGCTACACCTTC. Translated: CASSPYGPGAGYGYTF.